This TCR beta chain was captured in a study of shared clonotypes between healthy human individuals. General study findings and limits: Tissues were not sampled, only blood, and their repertoires likely differ.

At the deep level, the assay was run. The repertoire was sequenced with immunoSEQ multiplex PCR; TCRdb's copy has only in-frame clones and lacks some. The sample holds about 450,000 clones, around 75% seen once. Germline V gene lookup returns CDR1 KGHSH and CDR2 LQKENI. Trimming cost V 2 bases and J 1 base, with 5 bases left between them. The CDR3 spans 13 residues. This clone came up a few times. Its antigen is currently unknown. Sequencing was performed on PBMCs. The receptor was isolated from a woman in her forties in good health. Some clones in this sample may be carry-over from other donors' samples. The chain uses TRBV18 and TRBJ2-5, with no clear D. The CDR3 spells CASSPNPQETQYF. The CDR3 DNA sequence: TGTGCCAGCTCACCAAACCCCCAAGAGACCCAGTACTTC.